A selection of T cell receptor beta chains follows, all from one sample in a study of early T cells in non-severe SARS-CoV-2 infection. One entry per CDR3 protein results from TCRdb running MiXCR on the 5' RACE reads. Of 30,000 or so distinct CDR3 sequences in the sample, 5.3% were seen once. The sequenced sample consisted of whole blood. These receptors were obtained from an adult who was a healthcare worker with PCR-confirmed SARS-CoV-2 infection or an uninfected control (not recorded which). Each CDR3 is given with its conserved first and last residue. Each record gives: CDR3 DNA, CDR3 protein, V gene, J gene, D gene, CDR3 length, clone size. D genes are given only for firm matches. Clone sizes are given selectively: once, few, many, or a class where the clone is expanded.

TGTGCCAGCAGCACAACCGAGAGGGGAGACATTCAGTACTTC	CASSTTERGDIQYF	TRBV4-2	TRBJ2-4	.	14	many
TGTGCCTGGGGAAGGGGACAGGGGACCCACGAGCAGTACTTC	CAWGRGQGTHEQYF	TRBV30	TRBJ2-7	TRBD1	14	.
TGCGCCAGCAGCCCCTGGACAGGCGACTATGGCTACACCTTC	CASSPWTGDYGYTF	TRBV5-1	TRBJ1-2	TRBD1	14	many
TGTGCCAGCAGCCAACTACTCACTGAGCCCTACGAGCAGTACTTC	CASSQLLTEPYEQYF	TRBV6-1	TRBJ2-7	.	15	many
TGCAGTGCTAGAGGACAGGGAACCGAGCAGTACTTC	CSARGQGTEQYF	TRBV20-1	TRBJ2-7	TRBD1	12	few
TGCAGCGTTGTCCCTTTTGATATGAACACTGAAGCTTTCTTT	CSVVPFDMNTEAFF	TRBV29-1	TRBJ1-1	.	14	many
TGCAGCGTAATAGCCATGAACACTGAAGCTTTCTTT	CSVIAMNTEAFF	TRBV29-1	TRBJ1-1	.	12	.
TGCAGTGCTAGGGTCCTTCCGGGGGGCAAACTATCTGGGGCCAACGTCCTGACTTTC	CSARVLPGGKLSGANVLTF	TRBV20-1	TRBJ2-6	.	19	many
TGCAGTGCTATGCCAGCGGAAGAGACCCAGTACTTC	CSAMPAEETQYF	TRBV20-1	TRBJ2-5	.	12	many
TGTGCCAGCAGGGCCGGGACAGGGGAATACGAGCAGTACTTC	CASRAGTGEYEQYF	TRBV12-3/TRBV12-4	TRBJ2-7	TRBD1	14	many
TGTGCCAGCAGTGAAGCAAGTAGCTCCTACAATGAGCAGTTCTTC	CASSEASSSYNEQFF	TRBV25-1	TRBJ2-1	.	15	few
TGTGCCAGCAGCTCCACTGGGGCCCACGAGCAGTACTTC	CASSSTGAHEQYF	TRBV11-3	TRBJ2-7	.	13	many
TGTGCCAGCAGTGCGAAACAGGGGGCAGGAACCGGGGAGCTGTTTTTT	CASSAKQGAGTGELFF	TRBV6-1	TRBJ2-2	TRBD1	16	.
TGCAGTGCCAGTCGGGGGACTGGAGGCTACACCTTC	CSASRGTGGYTF	TRBV20-1	TRBJ1-2	.	12	many
TGCAGTGTTCGACGGGCAGGGGGAAGAAACACTGAAGCTTTCTTT	CSVRRAGGRNTEAFF	TRBV20-1	TRBJ1-1	TRBD1	15	many
TGCAGCGTTGTCACAGGGGACCTCTACAATGAGCAGTTCTTC	CSVVTGDLYNEQFF	TRBV29-1	TRBJ2-1	TRBD1	14	many
TGCGCCAGCAGCTCACAGGGGGCGAGCTCCTACAATGAGCAGTTCTTC	CASSSQGASSYNEQFF	TRBV5-1	TRBJ2-1	TRBD1	16	many
TGTGCCAGTAGTACCGGGACTAGCGACCAAGAGACCCAGTACTTC	CASSTGTSDQETQYF	TRBV19	TRBJ2-5	TRBD2	15	medium-sized
TGTGCCAGCAGTTACCCGACTGGGAACACTGAAGCTTTCTTT	CASSYPTGNTEAFF	TRBV6-2/TRBV6-3	TRBJ1-1	.	14	.
TGTGCCAGATTGAGAACGGAAGAGACCCAGTACTTC	CARLRTEETQYF	TRBV5-3	TRBJ2-5	.	12	many
TGTGCCAGCAGCTCATTTAGGCGGGAGAACACCGGGGAGCTGTTTTTT	CASSSFRRENTGELFF	TRBV7-9	TRBJ2-2	.	16	many
TGTGCCAGCAGCTCGCCCGGGACAGGGGTTCTTGAAGCTTTCTTT	CASSSPGTGVLEAFF	TRBV7-9	TRBJ1-1	TRBD1	15	.
TGCGCCAGCAGCCAAACTAGCGGGAGGGGTGAGACCCAGTACTTC	CASSQTSGRGETQYF	TRBV4-1	TRBJ2-5	TRBD2	15	many
TGTGCCAGCAGTCGCGACAGCAACTATGGCTACACCTTC	CASSRDSNYGYTF	TRBV2	TRBJ1-2	.	13	medium-sized
TGTGCCAGCAGTTTGTTTACCACTGAAGCTTTCTTT	CASSLFTTEAFF	TRBV12-3/TRBV12-4	TRBJ1-1	.	12	.
TGTGCCAGCAGCTTGGGGGAAGATACGCAGTATTTT	CASSLGEDTQYF	TRBV7-8	TRBJ2-3	.	12	many
TGCAGCGTTTCGTCTGGGGCCAACGTCCTGACTTTC	CSVSSGANVLTF	TRBV29-1	TRBJ2-6	.	12	many
TGCAGCGTGGGGGGAGAGGGCGGTGGCTACACCTTC	CSVGGEGGGYTF	TRBV29-1	TRBJ1-2	.	12	many
TGTGCCACCCGGGTGAGTGAGAAGGCTGAAGCTTTCTTT	CATRVSEKAEAFF	TRBV24-1	TRBJ1-1	.	13	.
TGTGCCAGCAGCCCTAGGGTCCCAGCCCCAGGAGATGGCTACACCTTC	CASSPRVPAPGDGYTF	TRBV7-8	TRBJ1-2	.	16	many
TGTGCCAGCAGCAAAGGACCTAATATGGAGACCCAGTACTTC	CASSKGPNMETQYF	TRBV21-1	TRBJ2-5	.	14	many
TGTGCCAGCAGGCTACGGGACCGTGGGAACCAAGAGACCCAGTACTTC	CASRLRDRGNQETQYF	TRBV28	TRBJ2-5	.	16	.
TGTGCCAGCAGCATGGGACTAGCGGGAGGGAGTCTTTCAAATGAGCAGTTCTTC	CASSMGLAGGSLSNEQFF	TRBV5-6	TRBJ2-1	TRBD2	18	many
TGTGCCAGCAGCTCCCCGTCAGGAGGGGGCACAGATACGCAGTATTTT	CASSSPSGGGTDTQYF	TRBV7-9	TRBJ2-3	.	16	many
TGCAGCGTTGCTGGGCTTAGTTTTCCATTCTCTGGAAACACCATATATTTT	CSVAGLSFPFSGNTIYF	TRBV29-1	TRBJ1-3	.	17	.
TGTGCCAGCAGCCTAGGACTAGCGGATTTTAATGAGCAGTTCTTC	CASSLGLADFNEQFF	TRBV7-3	TRBJ2-1	TRBD2	15	many
TGTGCCAGCAGCCCCAGCGGGAGGGCTTGGGAGCAGTACTTC	CASSPSGRAWEQYF	TRBV6-5	TRBJ2-7	TRBD2	14	many
TGTGCCAGCAGCTGGTACAGGTTCGCGAACACCGGGGAGCTGTTTTTT	CASSWYRFANTGELFF	TRBV5-5	TRBJ2-2	.	16	many
TGTGCCAGCAGCTCCGGACACCGGGAAGGGGATACGCAGTATTTT	CASSSGHREGDTQYF	TRBV5-4	TRBJ2-3	.	15	many
TGCAGTGCTACGACCCTTACCGGGACTAGCGGGAGTTTGGTTGAGCAGTTCTTC	CSATTLTGTSGSLVEQFF	TRBV20-1	TRBJ2-1	TRBD2	18	many
TGTGCCAGCAGCTCAACAGGGGGCGCCTACAATGAGCAGTTCTTC	CASSSTGGAYNEQFF	TRBV7-6	TRBJ2-1	TRBD1	15	many